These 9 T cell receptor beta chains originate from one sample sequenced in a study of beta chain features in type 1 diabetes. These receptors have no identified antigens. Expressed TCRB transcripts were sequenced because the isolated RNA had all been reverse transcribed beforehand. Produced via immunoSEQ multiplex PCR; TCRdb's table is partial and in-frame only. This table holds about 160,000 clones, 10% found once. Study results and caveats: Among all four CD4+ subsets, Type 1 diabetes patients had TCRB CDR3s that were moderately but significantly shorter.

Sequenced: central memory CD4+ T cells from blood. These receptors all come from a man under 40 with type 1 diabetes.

CDR3 protein: CASLDNANTGELFF. For the CDR3, the DNA is TGTGCCAGCCTGGACAACGCGAACACCGGGGAGCTGTTTTTT. The rearrangement uses TRBV6-6 and TRBJ2-2, with D perhaps TRBD1 (5 bases). Trimming took off 8 bases at V and 0 bases at J, with 10 bases between the two ends. This CDR3 spans 14 amino acids. Germline assignment: CDR1 MNHNY and CDR2 SVGAGI (reference sequence).

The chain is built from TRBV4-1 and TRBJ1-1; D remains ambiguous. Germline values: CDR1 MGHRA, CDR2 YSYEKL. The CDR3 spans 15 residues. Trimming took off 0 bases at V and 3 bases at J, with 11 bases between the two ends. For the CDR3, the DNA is TGCGCCAGCAGCCAAGAGGTCACGGGAGACACTGAAGCTTTCTTT. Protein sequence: CASSQEVTGDTEAFF.

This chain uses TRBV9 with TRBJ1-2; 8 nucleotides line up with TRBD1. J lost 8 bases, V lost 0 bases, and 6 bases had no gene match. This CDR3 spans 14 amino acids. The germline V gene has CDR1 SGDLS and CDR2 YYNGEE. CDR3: CASSVDQGATGYTF. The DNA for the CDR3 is TGTGCCAGCAGCGTAGACCAGGGGGCGACCGGCTACACCTTC.

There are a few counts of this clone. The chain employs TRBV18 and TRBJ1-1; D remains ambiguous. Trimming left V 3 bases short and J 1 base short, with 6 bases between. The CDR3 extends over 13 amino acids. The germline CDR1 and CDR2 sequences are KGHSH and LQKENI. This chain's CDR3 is CASSPTENTEAFF. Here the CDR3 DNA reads TGTGCCAGCTCACCTACAGAGAACACTGAAGCTTTCTTT.

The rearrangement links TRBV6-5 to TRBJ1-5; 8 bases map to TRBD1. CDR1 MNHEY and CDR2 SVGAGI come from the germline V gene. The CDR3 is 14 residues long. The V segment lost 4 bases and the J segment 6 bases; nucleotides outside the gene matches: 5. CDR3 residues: CASSSQDRVQPQHF. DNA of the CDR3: TGTGCCAGCAGTTCCCAGGACAGGGTTCAGCCCCAGCATTTT.

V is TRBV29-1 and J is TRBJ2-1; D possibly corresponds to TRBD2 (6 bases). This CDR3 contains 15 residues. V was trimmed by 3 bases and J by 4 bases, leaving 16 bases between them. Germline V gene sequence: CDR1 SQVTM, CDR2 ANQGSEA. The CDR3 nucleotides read TGCAGCGTTGAGGGGGACTCAGGATTTTACAATGAGCAGTTCTTC. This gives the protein CSVEGDSGFYNEQFF.

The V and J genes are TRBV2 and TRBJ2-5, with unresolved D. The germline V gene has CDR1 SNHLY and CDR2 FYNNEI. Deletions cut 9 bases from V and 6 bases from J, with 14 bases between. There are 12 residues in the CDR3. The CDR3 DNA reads TGTGCCAGTAGTTTAGCTTTGCAGACCCAGTACTTC. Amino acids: CASSLALQTQYF. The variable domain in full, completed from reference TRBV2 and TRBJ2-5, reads EPEVTQTPSHQVTQMGQEVILRCVPISNHLYFYWYRQILGQKVEFLVSFYNNEISEKSEIFDDQFSVERPDGSNFTLKIRSTKLEDSAMYFCASSLALQTQYFGPGTRLLVL.

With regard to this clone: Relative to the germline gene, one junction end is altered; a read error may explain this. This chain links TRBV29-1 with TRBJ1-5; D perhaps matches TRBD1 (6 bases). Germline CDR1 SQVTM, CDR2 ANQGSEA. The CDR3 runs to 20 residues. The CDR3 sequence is CSVEGPFQGLPFNSNQPQHF. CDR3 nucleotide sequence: TGCAGCGTCGAAGGTCCTTTCCAGGGGCTCCCCTTTAATAGCAATCAGCCCCAGCATTTT.

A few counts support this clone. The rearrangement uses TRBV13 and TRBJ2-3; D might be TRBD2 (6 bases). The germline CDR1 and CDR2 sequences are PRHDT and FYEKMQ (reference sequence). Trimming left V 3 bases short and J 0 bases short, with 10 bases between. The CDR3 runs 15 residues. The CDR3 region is CASSFAGISTDTQYF. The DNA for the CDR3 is TGTGCCAGCAGCTTTGCGGGAATCAGCACAGATACGCAGTATTTT.